This TCR beta chain was recorded in a study of CD8 T cells in Susac syndrome. V was clipped by 2 bases and J by 3 bases; unmatched bases: 9. This CDR3 comprises 16 residues. Germline V gene lookup returns CDR1 MNHNS and CDR2 SASEGT. From blood CD8+ and CD4+ T cells, TCR beta sequences were generated. In the multiple sclerosis control group, patients were treatment-naive and had stable or active relapsing-remitting disease. Random hexamers were used to reverse transcribe an amount of about 0.45 to 1 ug RNA. TCRdb ran MiXCR on the immunoSEQ multiplex PCR reads and lists one entry per CDR3 protein. Here the sample spans about 150,000 distinct CDR3 sequences, approximately 94% being singletons.

The V and J genes are TRBV6-1 and TRBJ1-2; TRBD1 agrees at 7 bases. The sequence was obtained from a human donor with multiple sclerosis. Sequencing used CD8+ T cells from PBMCs. The CDR3 reads CASSEIGTDAHYGYTF. As DNA, the CDR3 is TGTGCCAGCAGTGAAATCGGGACAGACGCTCACTATGGCTACACCTTC.